A single sample gave rise to the 30 T cell receptor beta chains below, sequenced in a study of blood T cell repertoires in COVID-19. Measured with immunoSEQ multiplex PCR; TCRdb has only the in-frame clones, and not every one. The data contain around 150,000 clones, approximately 95% of them singletons. Sequencing was performed on peripheral blood. These receptors all stem from a woman aged 60 to 75 with COVID-19, enrolled during active disease.

This sequence joins TRBV3-1 (or the pseudogene TRBV3-2) and TRBJ1-2; 8 bases fit TRBD1. J lost 8 bases, V lost 2 bases, and 7 bases had no gene match. CDR1 LGHDT and CDR2 YNNKEL come from the germline V gene (reference sequence). The CDR3 covers 14 residues. CDR3 sequence (DNA): TGTGCCAGCAGCCAATCACAGGGGGTTGGAGGCTACACCTTC. Translated: CASSQSQGVGGYTF.

This clone was seen once. The chain uses TRBV6-7 and TRBJ2-3; a weak D match, TRBD2 (6 bases). TRBV6-7 is labeled an ORF, and its function is uncertain. Deletions cut 8 bases from V and 1 base from J, with 19 bases between. The CDR3 is 16 residues long. CDR3 region: CASPSRRGYGTDTQYF. CDR3 nucleotides: TGTGCCAGCCCCTCCAGGAGGGGTTACGGCACAGATACGCAGTATTTT.

J is TRBJ1-6 and V is TRBV19; D is perhaps TRBD1 (6 bases). Germline-derived CDR1 and CDR2 are LNHDA and SQIVND (reference sequence). The CDR3 is 15 amino acids. V lost 4 bases and J lost 1, with 8 bases in between. The CDR3 sequence: CASSTGVSYNSPLHF. The CDR3 DNA follows: TGTGCCAGTAGTACAGGGGTTTCCTATAATTCACCCCTCCACTTT.

The chain carries TRBV6-5 and TRBJ1-2; D perhaps matches TRBD1 (6 bases). Trimming took off 7 bases at V and 4 bases at J, with 19 bases between the two ends. CDR1 MNHEY and CDR2 SVGAGI come from the germline V gene. CDR3 length equals 15 residues. CDR3 sequence: CASTNKVGGAYGYTF. CDR3 coding DNA: TGTGCCAGCACCAACAAAGTAGGGGGGGCCTATGGCTACACCTTC.

The V and J genes are TRBV9 and TRBJ2-5, with a possible D match to TRBD2 (6 bases). The CDR3 is made up of 16 amino acids. Trimming removed 2 bases from V and 5 bases from J, with 19 bases in between. Germline V CDR1 and CDR2: SGDLS, YYNGEE. The CDR3 DNA follows: TGTGCCAGCAGCGTGGGACCGGGACTCCGCCGGGAGACCCAGTACTTC. Its protein is CASSVGPGLRRETQYF.

In DNA form, the CDR3 reads TGTGCCAGCAGCTTTTCCCCCACCGGGGGTAGGTACACCGGGGAGCTGTTTTTT. This sequence encodes CASSFSPTGGRYTGELFF. The chain combines TRBV11-2 with TRBJ2-2; maybe TRBD2 (6 bases). This CDR3 region has 18 residues. Per germline, CDR1 SGHAT and CDR2 FQNNGV. Deletions cut 3 bases from V and 3 bases from J, with 20 bases between. The full variable domain, its missing parts supplied by reference TRBV11-2 and TRBJ2-2, is EAGVAQSPRYKIIEKRQSVAFWCNPISGHATLYWYQQILGQGPKLLIQFQNNGVVDDSQLPKDRFSAERLKGVDSTLKIQPAKLEDSAVYLCASSFSPTGGRYTGELFFGEGSRLTVL.

The count of this clone is one. This chain links TRBV9 with TRBJ2-3; TRBD2 matches 9 bases. Germline trimming cut 4 bases from V and 2 bases from J; bases unmatched to any gene: 5. The CDR3 spans 15 residues. Germline values: CDR1 SGDLS, CDR2 YYNGEE. The CDR3 DNA reads as TGTGCCAGCAGCCCCGGACTAGCGACCACAGATACGCAGTATTTT. It is translated as CASSPGLATTDTQYF. Using reference TRBV9 and TRBJ2-3 for the parts outside the CDR3, the full variable domain is DSGVTQTPKHLITATGQRVTLRCSPRSGDLSVYWYQQSLDQGLQFLIQYYNGEERAKGNILERFSAQQFPDLHSELNLSSLELGDSALYFCASSPGLATTDTQYFGPGTRLTVL.

The chain uses TRBV7-9 and TRBJ2-2, with 8 bases identical to TRBD2. This CDR3 comprises 17 residues. V shed 5 bases, J shed 7 bases, and the junction held 15 bases outside the gene matches. Germline CDR1 reads SEHNR; CDR2 reads FQNEAQ (reference sequence). This chain's CDR3 is CASSSGLAAGGGGELFF. CDR3 nucleotides: TGTGCCAGCAGCAGCGGACTAGCAGCAGGCGGGGGCGGGGAGCTGTTTTTT. Using reference TRBV7-9 and TRBJ2-2 for the parts outside the CDR3, the full variable domain is DTGVSQNPRHKITKRGQNVTFRCDPISEHNRLYWYRQTLGQGPEFLTYFQNEAQLEKSRLLSDRFSAERPKGSFSTLEIQRTEQGDSAMYLCASSSGLAAGGGGELFFGEGSRLTVL.

Only one count was recorded for this clone. The chain employs TRBV30 and TRBJ1-4; D unclear. Between the trimmed V and J ends, which lost 6 bases and 8 bases, there was a span of 16 bases. The CDR3 is 13 residues long. Germline V gives CDR1 GTSNPN, CDR2 SVGIG (reference sequence). The DNA for the CDR3 is TGTGCCTGTAAATGGGCCCTCCGGGAAAAACTGTTTTTT. It is translated as CACKWALREKLFF.

J is TRBJ2-1 and V is TRBV6-6; 15 nucleotides agree with TRBD2. The CDR3 is 14 amino acids. V shed 10 bases and J 9 bases; nucleotides not matched to a gene: 7. CDR1 is MNHNY, CDR2 SVGAGI, per germline (reference sequence). CDR3 coding DNA: TGTGCCACACGGACTAGCGGGGGGGAAGTTGAGCAGTTCTTC. Encoded protein: CATRTSGGEVEQFF.

The V and J genes are TRBV6-7 and TRBJ2-7; TRBD2 might be the D (5 bases). TRBV6-7 is given ORF status, its function remaining uncertain. This CDR3 is 15 amino acids long. V lost 0 bases, J lost 0 bases, and 9 bases lay in between. The DNA for the CDR3 is TGTGCCAGCAGTTACTCGGTGGGGAGCTCCTACGAGCAGTACTTC. Protein sequence: CASSYSVGSSYEQYF.

This sequence joins TRBV18 and TRBJ2-5; no definite D call. The germline V gene encodes CDR1 KGHSH and CDR2 LQKENI. The germline V and J ends were trimmed by 5 bases and 2 bases, with 9 bases remaining between them. This CDR3 is 13 amino acids long. In DNA, the CDR3 is TGTGCCAGCTCAGCAGACATACAAGAGACCCAGTACTTC. This encodes CASSADIQETQYF.

A single count supports this clone. This chain connects TRBV12-1 to TRBJ2-6; TRBD1, as called in the table, went unchecked against the DNA. TRBV12-1 is deemed a pseudogene. The CDR3 sequence is 15 residues long. CDR3 protein: CASSFQGMGANVLTF. As DNA, the CDR3 is TGTGCCAGCAGCTTCCAGGGGATGGGGGCCAACGTCCTGACTTTC.

The chain has TRBV7-8 and TRBJ1-6; tentative D call: TRBD1 (5 bases). Trimming stripped 7 bases from V and 5 bases from J, with 18 bases between. CDR1 and CDR2 (germline): SGHVS, FQNEAQ. This CDR3 region has 16 residues. The CDR3 bases are TGTGCCAGCACCCCTCTCGACAGTTACGATAATTCACCCCTCCACTTT. Translation gives CASTPLDSYDNSPLHF.

The chain recombines TRBV6-2 or TRBV6-3 with TRBJ1-2, with TRBD1 identical over 7 bases. The CDR3 runs to 15 residues. Germline CDR1 MNHEY, CDR2 SVGEGT. V trimming: 6 bases; J trimming: 4 bases; junction bases outside the gene matches: 11. CDR3 nucleotides: TGTGCCAGCAGCGCCTCACAGGGGACCCTCTATGGCTACACCTTC. It yields the protein CASSASQGTLYGYTF.

The genes are TRBV3-1 (or the pseudogene TRBV3-2) and TRBJ1-4, with TRBD1 identical over 7 bases. The germline V gene encodes CDR1 LGHDT and CDR2 YNNKEL (reference sequence). V lost 4 bases to trimming and J lost 7 bases; unmatched junction nucleotides: 9. CDR3 length equals 15 residues. Here the CDR3 reads CASSPGGSFGEKLFF. The CDR3 bases are TGTGCCAGCAGCCCAGGGGGGAGTTTCGGTGAAAAACTGTTTTTT.

The CDR3 sequence: CASSPLRHLNQPQHF. As DNA, the CDR3 is TGTGCCAGCAGCCCCCTTCGACATCTCAATCAGCCCCAGCATTTT. The rearrangement uses TRBV7-2 and TRBJ1-5, with D uncertain. The germline V gene encodes CDR1 SGHTA and CDR2 FQGNSA. The V and J ends lost 5 bases and 3 bases respectively, with 14 bases between them. This CDR3 contains 15 residues.

This clone is a singleton in its sample. The chain links TRBV6-6 to TRBJ2-1; 8 bases fit TRBD1. Germline values: CDR1 MNHNY, CDR2 SVGAGI (reference sequence). V shed 6 bases, J shed 6 bases, and the junction held 10 bases outside the gene matches. CDR3 size: 15 residues. CDR3 in DNA: TGTGCCAGCAGAGATACCGGGACAGGAACCAATGAGCAGTTCTTC. Protein product: CASRDTGTGTNEQFF.

The chain couples TRBV7-2 to TRBJ2-5; 9 positions match TRBD2. V was clipped by 1 base and J by 5 bases; unmatched bases: 8. Germline V lookup: CDR1 SGHTA, CDR2 FQGNSA. This CDR3 region has 16 residues. The CDR3 region is CASSLGSRGGVETQYF. The CDR3 coding sequence is TGTGCCAGCAGCTTAGGATCGCGCGGGGGGGTGGAGACCCAGTACTTC.

Concerning this clone: Other DNA sequences in this sample translate to the same CDR3. This chain connects TRBV6-5 to TRBJ1-2, with D maybe TRBD1 (6 bases). Trimming removed 0 bases at V and 2 bases at J, with 7 bases between. Germline V gene sequence: CDR1 MNHEY, CDR2 SVGAGI. There are 14 residues in the CDR3. The CDR3 region is CASSYSQGNYGYTF. Here the CDR3 DNA reads TGTGCCAGCAGTTACTCGCAGGGGAACTATGGCTACACCTTC.

This chain connects TRBV27 to TRBJ1-2, with TRBD1 as a possible D gene (6 bases). This CDR3 spans 13 amino acids. CDR1 is MNHEY and CDR2 is SMNVEV in the germline V gene (reference sequence). The ends were cut back, 6 bases at V and 5 bases at J, with 13 bases in the middle. The CDR3 loop reads CASSFLQGYGYTF. Written as DNA, the CDR3 is TGTGCCAGCAGCTTCCTACAGGGTTATGGCTACACCTTC.

This clone was found a few times. The chain uses TRBV24-1 and TRBJ2-7, with D possibly matching TRBD2 (7 bases). Germline V gene lookup returns CDR1 KGHDR and CDR2 SFDVKD. V shed 8 bases and J shed 2 bases, with 21 bases lying between them. The CDR3 loop spans 16 amino acids. CDR3 DNA sequence: TGTGCCACCACTCTACGCCGAGCGGGGACAACCTACGAGCAGTACTTC. Its protein is CATTLRRAGTTYEQYF.

V is TRBV11-3 and J is TRBJ2-7; a possible D gene is TRBD1 (6 bases). The CDR3 length is 13 residues. V lost 5 bases, J lost 3 bases, and 11 bases lay in between. In germline, CDR1 is SGHNT, CDR2 YENEEA. DNA of the CDR3: TGTGCCAGCAGCCTGGTAGGGGGCTACGAGCAGTACTTC. Its protein is CASSLVGGYEQYF.

The chain carries TRBV5-4 and TRBJ2-4; a possible D gene is TRBD1 (6 bases). Germline V gene sequence: CDR1 SGHNT, CDR2 YYREEE (reference sequence). The CDR3 is 13 amino acids. V lost 9 bases and J lost 7, with 17 bases in between. The CDR3 is CATGQPPKNIQYF. In nucleotides, the CDR3 is TGTGCCACAGGACAGCCGCCAAAGAACATTCAGTACTTC.

The chain couples TRBV7-3 to TRBJ1-1, with D maybe TRBD1 (5 bases). This CDR3 is 13 amino acids long. Germline V lookup: CDR1 SGHTA, CDR2 FQGTGA. V dropped 4 bases and J dropped 1 base, with 7 bases sitting between them. The CDR3 loop reads CASSYDRNTEAFF. The CDR3 DNA reads as TGTGCCAGCAGCTACGACAGGAACACTGAAGCTTTCTTT.

The chain combines TRBV7-8 with TRBJ2-7; unclear D gene. V gave up 5 bases and J gave up 0 bases, with 5 bases separating them. Germline assignment: CDR1 SGHVS and CDR2 FQNEAQ. There are 12 residues in the CDR3. The CDR3 region has the DNA TGTGCCAGCAGCCCCAGCTCCTACGAGCAGTACTTC. Amino acids: CASSPSSYEQYF.

The chain recombines TRBV7-9 with TRBJ1-2, with D maybe TRBD1 (6 bases). Between the trimmed V and J ends, which lost 6 bases and 3 bases, there was a span of 14 bases. The CDR3 sequence is 14 residues long. Germline CDR1 is SEHNR and CDR2 is FQNEAQ (reference sequence). CDR3 protein: CASSRAGGDYGYTF. Here the CDR3 DNA reads TGTGCCAGCAGTCGAGCTGGGGGCGACTATGGCTACACCTTC.

The chain employs TRBV18 and TRBJ1-6; D not certain. The germline gives CDR1 KGHSH, CDR2 LQKENI. V gave up 0 bases and J gave up 5 bases, with 5 bases separating them. CDR3 size: 14 residues. CDR3 nucleotides: TGTGCCAGCTCACCACCTGTCGATAATTCACCCCTCCACTTT. Protein sequence: CASSPPVDNSPLHF.

The V gene is TRBV12-3 or TRBV12-4, the J gene TRBJ1-1; 8 bases agree with TRBD1. With 6 bases clipped from V and 10 bases from J, the junction kept 10 bases outside the gene matches. The CDR3 has 13 residues. CDR3 DNA: TGTGCCAGCAGCCAACTGCGACAGGGGTCAGCTTTCTTT. Protein: CASSQLRQGSAFF.

Here the CDR3 DNA reads TGTGCCAGTAGTATGCTCACGCTGGCTGATGGCTACACCTTC. Its protein product is CASSMLTLADGYTF. The V and J genes are TRBV19 and TRBJ1-2; D gene uncertain. This CDR3 spans 14 amino acids. Germline V CDR1 and CDR2: LNHDA, SQIVND (reference sequence). Trimming stripped 3 bases from V and 6 bases from J, with 14 bases between.